This is a list of T cell receptor beta chains from one sample in a study of OX40 agonist ivuxolimab in advanced cancers. Clones were read by immunoSEQ multiplex PCR, and TCRdb kept only the in-frame ones, dropping some. The sample yields about 28,000 clones, roughly 86% seen once. Specimen: CD4+ or CD8+ T cells sorted from blood, collected in a trial of the OX40 agonist ivuxolimab. Receptors were obtained from an adult with an advanced solid tumor such as melanoma, head and neck, liver or kidney cancer. Each CDR3 is given with its conserved first and last residue. The order of the fields is D gene, J gene, V gene, CDR3 length, clone size, CDR3 DNA, CDR3 protein. A D gene is named only where the DNA matches it firmly. Some rows mark clone size as missing; the rest say once, few, many or name a class of expanded clone.

d_gene: .
j_gene: TRBJ2-3
v_gene: TRBV13
len: 12
abundance: once
CDR3nt: TGTGCCAGCAGCGACCAGGGAACTACGCAGTATTTT
CDR3aa: CASSDQGTTQYF

d_gene: TRBD2
j_gene: TRBJ2-5
v_gene: TRBV6-5
len: 13
abundance: .
CDR3nt: TGTGCCAGCAGGCCCCTAGCGGAAGAGACCCAGTACTTC
CDR3aa: CASRPLAEETQYF

d_gene: .
j_gene: TRBJ2-1
v_gene: TRBV4-2
len: 16
abundance: .
CDR3nt: TGTGCCAGCAGCCAAGATAGGGCGGGGTCGACAGGGGAGCAGTTCTTC
CDR3aa: CASSQDRAGSTGEQFF

d_gene: .
j_gene: TRBJ2-2
v_gene: TRBV13
len: 15
abundance: .
CDR3nt: TGTGCCAGCAGCTTACGTCAGGGATACACCGGGGAGCTGTTTTTT
CDR3aa: CASSLRQGYTGELFF

d_gene: .
j_gene: TRBJ1-4
v_gene: TRBV7-6
len: 15
abundance: .
CDR3nt: TGTGCCAGCAGCTTATCCCCGGGCCGGGATGAAAAACTGTTTTTT
CDR3aa: CASSLSPGRDEKLFF

d_gene: .
j_gene: TRBJ2-7
v_gene: TRBV6-5
len: 13
abundance: .
CDR3nt: TGTGCCAGCAGTTACTTTAGCTCCTACGAGCAGTACTTC
CDR3aa: CASSYFSSYEQYF

d_gene: .
j_gene: TRBJ1-5
v_gene: TRBV5-6
len: 14
abundance: .
CDR3nt: TGTGCCAGCAGCTCCCCCGGGATTGATCAGCCCCAGCATTTT
CDR3aa: CASSSPGIDQPQHF

d_gene: .
j_gene: TRBJ1-4
v_gene: TRBV27
len: 15
abundance: .
CDR3nt: TGTGCCAGCAAGAAGTGGAGTACGCCGGATGAAAAACTGTTTTTT
CDR3aa: CASKKWSTPDEKLFF

d_gene: TRBD2
j_gene: TRBJ2-1
v_gene: TRBV2
len: 15
abundance: .
CDR3nt: TGTGCCAGCACCTTAGGACTAGCGGGACCTAATGAGCAGTTCTTC
CDR3aa: CASTLGLAGPNEQFF

d_gene: .
j_gene: TRBJ2-3
v_gene: TRBV7-9
len: 17
abundance: .
CDR3nt: TGTGCCAGCAGCCCTTGGGCGGGCGGCCACCAGGGAGATACGCAGTATTTT
CDR3aa: CASSPWAGGHQGDTQYF

d_gene: TRBD2
j_gene: TRBJ2-1
v_gene: TRBV15
len: 21
abundance: .
CDR3nt: TGTGCCACCAGCACCGGTTGGGCGCTAGCGGGAGAAGACGACTCCAGGAATGAGCAGTTCTTC
CDR3aa: CATSTGWALAGEDDSRNEQFF

d_gene: TRBD1
j_gene: TRBJ1-5
v_gene: TRBV28
len: 17
abundance: few
CDR3nt: TGTGCCAGCAACTCCCTAGGGGGCCCTCTTGGGAATCAGCCCCAGCATTTT
CDR3aa: CASNSLGGPLGNQPQHF

d_gene: .
j_gene: TRBJ2-3
v_gene: TRBV6-4
len: 13
abundance: .
CDR3nt: TGTGCCAGCAGTGACAGCCCCACAGATACGCAGTATTTT
CDR3aa: CASSDSPTDTQYF

d_gene: TRBD1
j_gene: TRBJ2-1
v_gene: TRBV7-3
len: 17
abundance: .
CDR3nt: TGTGCCAGCAGCTCCCGACCGGGACAGGGGACTAAGGGTGAGCAGTTCTTC
CDR3aa: CASSSRPGQGTKGEQFF

d_gene: .
j_gene: TRBJ1-1
v_gene: TRBV2
len: 15
abundance: .
CDR3nt: TGTGCCAGCAGTGAAGGATTTTACTCGAACACTGAAGCTTTCTTT
CDR3aa: CASSEGFYSNTEAFF

d_gene: .
j_gene: TRBJ1-5
v_gene: TRBV19
len: 13
abundance: .
CDR3nt: TGTGCCAGTATGGAAGGGTCAGCCGGGTCCCAGCATTTT
CDR3aa: CASMEGSAGSQHF

d_gene: .
j_gene: TRBJ2-7
v_gene: TRBV5-4
len: 13
abundance: .
CDR3nt: TGTGCCAGCAGCTTGGGCAGCTCCTACGAGCAGTACTTC
CDR3aa: CASSLGSSYEQYF

d_gene: TRBD1
j_gene: TRBJ1-1
v_gene: TRBV2
len: 15
abundance: .
CDR3nt: TGTGCCAGCAGTCCATCCGGGACAGTAAACACTGAAGCTTTCTTT
CDR3aa: CASSPSGTVNTEAFF

d_gene: .
j_gene: TRBJ2-1
v_gene: TRBV7-3
len: 14
abundance: once
CDR3nt: TGTGCCAGCAGCGAAAGCGTTAGGGCAGACGAGCAGTTCTTC
CDR3aa: CASSESVRADEQFF

d_gene: .
j_gene: TRBJ2-7
v_gene: TRBV2
len: 15
abundance: once
CDR3nt: TGTGCCAGCAGTGAACTAGGAGGTCGGGGATACGAGCAGTACTTC
CDR3aa: CASSELGGRGYEQYF

d_gene: TRBD2
j_gene: TRBJ2-3
v_gene: TRBV7-8
len: 18
abundance: .
CDR3nt: TGTGCCAGCAGCTTGATGCGGGAGGGATCTACTAGCACAGATACGCAGTATTTT
CDR3aa: CASSLMREGSTSTDTQYF

d_gene: .
j_gene: TRBJ2-7
v_gene: TRBV18
len: 15
abundance: .
CDR3nt: TGTGCCAGCTCGCACCCAGGCCGGAGCTCCTACGAGCAGTACTTC
CDR3aa: CASSHPGRSSYEQYF

d_gene: .
j_gene: TRBJ1-3
v_gene: TRBV4-1
len: 15
abundance: .
CDR3nt: TGCGCCAGCAGCCCTATAGAGGGGTCTGGAAACACCATATATTTT
CDR3aa: CASSPIEGSGNTIYF

d_gene: .
j_gene: TRBJ1-5
v_gene: TRBV28
len: 12
abundance: .
CDR3nt: TGTGCCAGCAGTCCCGGGTATCAGCCCCAGCATTTT
CDR3aa: CASSPGYQPQHF

d_gene: TRBD1
j_gene: TRBJ1-1
v_gene: TRBV29-1
len: 16
abundance: .
CDR3nt: TGCAGCGTTGAGGGTCTCCGGGACAGGGAGGGCACTGAAGCTTTCTTT
CDR3aa: CSVEGLRDREGTEAFF

d_gene: .
j_gene: TRBJ1-4
v_gene: TRBV25-1
len: 15
abundance: .
CDR3nt: TGTGCCAGCAGTGAATATGGAGCGGAAAATGAAAAACTGTTTTTT
CDR3aa: CASSEYGAENEKLFF

d_gene: .
j_gene: TRBJ1-1
v_gene: TRBV6-1
len: 13
abundance: .
CDR3nt: TGTGCCAGCAGTGATGGGGAGAACACTGAAGCTTTCTTT
CDR3aa: CASSDGENTEAFF

d_gene: TRBD1
j_gene: TRBJ1-5
v_gene: TRBV7-3
len: 13
abundance: .
CDR3nt: TGTGCCAGCAGCCGGGACAGGGAGGGACCCCAGCATTTT
CDR3aa: CASSRDREGPQHF

d_gene: TRBD2
j_gene: TRBJ2-1
v_gene: TRBV7-9
len: 16
abundance: once
CDR3nt: TGTGCCAGCAGCCACCCCGGGACGGGACTACCTAATGAGCAGTTCTTC
CDR3aa: CASSHPGTGLPNEQFF

d_gene: TRBD1
j_gene: TRBJ2-1
v_gene: TRBV19
len: 13
abundance: .
CDR3nt: TGTGCTTCAAGGGACAGGGGCTACAATGAGCAGTTCTTC
CDR3aa: CASRDRGYNEQFF

d_gene: .
j_gene: TRBJ2-7
v_gene: TRBV27
len: 16
abundance: once
CDR3nt: TGTGCCAGCAGTCCCCGGGGCGGGAAGTTCTCCTACGAGCAGTACTTC
CDR3aa: CASSPRGGKFSYEQYF

d_gene: TRBD2
j_gene: TRBJ2-5
v_gene: TRBV11-3
len: 18
abundance: .
CDR3nt: TGTGCCAGCAGCACCCCCGGGACTAGCGGGAGGGCATGGGAGACCCAGTACTTC
CDR3aa: CASSTPGTSGRAWETQYF

d_gene: .
j_gene: TRBJ2-7
v_gene: TRBV25-1
len: 14
abundance: .
CDR3nt: TGTGCCAGCAGTGAATACGGCAGCTCCTACGAGCAGTACTTC
CDR3aa: CASSEYGSSYEQYF

d_gene: .
j_gene: TRBJ2-7
v_gene: TRBV27
len: 14
abundance: .
CDR3nt: TGTGCCAGCGGTCCCTGGGCAGCAGCCTACGAGCAGTACTTC
CDR3aa: CASGPWAAAYEQYF

d_gene: .
j_gene: TRBJ2-7
v_gene: TRBV13
len: 13
abundance: .
CDR3nt: TGTGCCAGCAGCTTAGGACGGTCCTACGAGCAGTACTTC
CDR3aa: CASSLGRSYEQYF

d_gene: .
j_gene: TRBJ1-3
v_gene: TRBV7-9
len: 17
abundance: .
CDR3nt: TGTGCCAGCAGCGCACGAAGTGGGTATAGCTCTGGAAACACCATATATTTT
CDR3aa: CASSARSGYSSGNTIYF

d_gene: .
j_gene: TRBJ1-2
v_gene: TRBV7-6
len: 12
abundance: few
CDR3nt: TGTGCCAGCAGCCCGGGGGGGTATGGCTACACCTTC
CDR3aa: CASSPGGYGYTF

d_gene: .
j_gene: TRBJ2-7
v_gene: TRBV6-5
len: 13
abundance: .
CDR3nt: TGTGCCAGCAGGGAGGGTTCGCCCTACGAGCAGTACTTC
CDR3aa: CASREGSPYEQYF

d_gene: .
j_gene: TRBJ2-7
v_gene: TRBV2
len: 13
abundance: .
CDR3nt: TGTGCCAGCAGTGAGGTTAGGGGTAACGAGCAGTACTTC
CDR3aa: CASSEVRGNEQYF

d_gene: .
j_gene: TRBJ1-1
v_gene: TRBV30
len: 12
abundance: .
CDR3nt: TGTGCCTGGAGTGTAGGGAGTTACGAAGCTTTCTTT
CDR3aa: CAWSVGSYEAFF

d_gene: TRBD1
j_gene: TRBJ1-4
v_gene: TRBV5-1
len: 17
abundance: .
CDR3nt: TGCGCCAGCAGCTGGGACAGGGGGAAAGCAACTAATGAAAAACTGTTTTTT
CDR3aa: CASSWDRGKATNEKLFF

d_gene: .
j_gene: TRBJ2-2
v_gene: TRBV19
len: 14
abundance: .
CDR3nt: TGTGCCAGTAGTATTCTTTGGGGGACCGGGGAGCTGTTTTTT
CDR3aa: CASSILWGTGELFF

d_gene: TRBD1
j_gene: TRBJ2-7
v_gene: TRBV15
len: 15
abundance: .
CDR3nt: TGTGCCACCAGCAACAGACGGACAGGGTTGTACGAGCAGTACTTC
CDR3aa: CATSNRRTGLYEQYF

d_gene: .
j_gene: TRBJ2-7
v_gene: TRBV11-3
len: 15
abundance: .
CDR3nt: TGTGCCAGCAGCTTAGTCGCGAGTACCTCCTACGAGCAGTACTTC
CDR3aa: CASSLVASTSYEQYF

d_gene: .
j_gene: TRBJ2-7
v_gene: TRBV18
len: 13
abundance: .
CDR3nt: TGTGCCAGCTCACCTCCTAGTACTTACGAGCAGTACTTC
CDR3aa: CASSPPSTYEQYF

d_gene: TRBD1
j_gene: TRBJ2-7
v_gene: TRBV4-1
len: 14
abundance: .
CDR3nt: TGCGCCAGCAGCCAAGACAGGGGGCCGAACGAGCAGTACTTC
CDR3aa: CASSQDRGPNEQYF

d_gene: .
j_gene: TRBJ2-1
v_gene: TRBV30
len: 11
abundance: .
CDR3nt: TGTGCCTGGAGCTCCGGGAATGAGCAGTTCTTC
CDR3aa: CAWSSGNEQFF

d_gene: .
j_gene: TRBJ1-5
v_gene: TRBV6-5
len: 13
abundance: .
CDR3nt: TGTGCCAGCAGTACAGGAGTCAGTCAGCCCCAGCATTTT
CDR3aa: CASSTGVSQPQHF

d_gene: .
j_gene: TRBJ1-5
v_gene: TRBV7-8
len: 15
abundance: .
CDR3nt: TGTGCCAGCAGCTTAGACTTAGGTAGCAATCAGCCCCAGCATTTT
CDR3aa: CASSLDLGSNQPQHF